This T cell receptor beta chain is from a study of long-term antiretroviral therapy in people with HIV. For the study at large: A decade or so separates the oldest specimens from the later 2015 immediate-ART recommendation.

Findings and caveats of the study: Collection of the blood, which took place between the mid-2000s and the late 2010s, possibly occurred under older ART regimens. Diversity increased after ART yet remained lower than in transplant donor controls. Dominant in the repertoire at all time points were clones expanded before ART.

Worth noting for this clone: The antigen remains undetermined.

Researchers report immunoSEQ v3.0 was run at survey level. Sequenced by immunoSEQ multiplex PCR; TCRdb stores in-frame clones only, minus some. The sample shows 25,000 to 30,000 clones, under 85% of them seen only once. Germline V gene data show CDR1 as LGHNA and CDR2 as YNFKEQ. The CDR3 has 17 amino acids. The trim removed 0 bases at V and 6 bases at J, leaving 10 bases unmatched. Sequenced material: unsorted PBMCs, taken 3 years after starting antiretroviral therapy. The clonotype was recovered from a middle-aged man with HIV. The V gene is TRBV4-2, the J gene TRBJ2-1; 8 bases are shared with TRBD2. The CDR3 nucleotides read TGTGCCAGCAGCCAAGATCCGTCGACTAGCGAACTCAATGAGCAGTTCTTC. Protein product: CASSQDPSTSELNEQFF.